These 9 T cell receptor beta chains share one sample of origin, sequenced in a study of cytomegalovirus exposure and HLA in healthy donors. A multiplex PCR was run with 60 Vbeta primers and 13 Jbeta primers. TCRdb keeps only in-frame clones here, not all; method: immunoSEQ multiplex PCR. This sample carries more than 200,000 clones, more than 75% of them seen once, and the ten largest clones take about 1.2%. Material: PBMCs. The receptors stem from a human donor in good health.

The chain combines TRBV18 with TRBJ1-1; possible D gene TRBD1, 5 bases. Per germline, CDR1 KGHSH and CDR2 LQKENI. CDR3 length: 14 residues. V lost 4 bases and J 3 bases, leaving 12 bases between the germline ends. For the CDR3, the DNA is TGTGCCAGCTCACGTGGAGCGGGGGACACTGAAGCTTTCTTT. As protein: CASSRGAGDTEAFF.

This clone has a single count. V gene TRBV5-1 combines with J gene TRBJ2-6; D might be TRBD2 (6 bases). This CDR3 has 19 amino acids. Germline V gene lookup returns CDR1 SGHRS and CDR2 YFSETQ. V gave up 4 bases and J gave up 0 bases, with 20 bases separating them. CDR3 DNA: TGCGCCAGCAGCCTACGGGGACTCCACCCCGCCTCTGGGGCCAACGTCCTGACTTTC. This codes for CASSLRGLHPASGANVLTF.

This clone was picked up one time. The chain links TRBV7-2 to TRBJ2-5; tentative D call: TRBD1 (6 bases). The CDR3 sequence is 14 residues long. V was cut by 5 bases and J by 3 bases, with 13 bases left in between. Germline CDR1 reads SGHTA; CDR2 reads FQGNSA. CDR3 region: CASSPNYREETQYF. The CDR3 DNA reads as TGTGCCAGCAGCCCAAATTACAGGGAAGAGACCCAGTACTTC.

V gene TRBV7-9 combines with J gene TRBJ2-7; weak D call: TRBD2 (5 bases). The CDR3 is made up of 14 amino acids. The V end lost 3 bases, the J end lost 7 bases, and 16 bases lay between the germline ends. Germline CDR1 and CDR2: SEHNR and FQNEAQ (reference sequence). CDR3 sequence reads: CASSFLSGLGEQYF. CDR3 nucleotides: TGTGCCAGCAGCTTTTTAAGCGGCCTGGGGGAGCAGTACTTC.

The chain uses TRBV11-3 and TRBJ2-3, with TRBD2 identical over 9 bases. The V segment lost 5 bases and the J segment 1 base; nucleotides outside the gene matches: 4. CDR1 SGHNT and CDR2 YENEEA come from the germline V gene. CDR3 length: 15 amino acids. The CDR3 sequence is CASSKEREGTDTQYF. CDR3 sequence (DNA): TGTGCCAGCAGCAAGGAGCGGGAGGGCACAGATACGCAGTATTTT.

This chain connects TRBV10-3 to TRBJ2-7; 10 bases align to TRBD2. Germline CDR1 reads ENHRY; CDR2 reads SYGVKD. There are 14 residues in the CDR3. The junction had 4 bases not matched to a gene; V was cut back by 4 bases and J by 4 bases. In DNA, the CDR3 is TGTGCCATCAGTGTTCAGCGGGAGGGGTACGAGCAGTACTTC. It is translated as CAISVQREGYEQYF.

V gene TRBV19 combines with J gene TRBJ2-6; TRBD2 agrees at 12 bases. V trimming: 1 base; J trimming: 3 bases; junction bases outside the gene matches: 4. The CDR3 contains 18 residues. The germline V gene has CDR1 LNHDA and CDR2 SQIVND (reference sequence). Here the CDR3 reads CASSIVPSGRGGANVLTF. The CDR3 DNA reads TGTGCCAGTAGTATAGTGCCTAGCGGGAGGGGTGGGGCCAACGTCCTGACTTTC. Drawing the rest from reference TRBV19 and TRBJ2-6, the complete variable domain is DGGITQSPKYLFRKEGQNVTLSCEQNLNHDAMYWYRQDPGQGLRLIYYSQIVNDFQKGDIAEGYSVSREKKESFPLTVTSAQKNPTAFYLCASSIVPSGRGGANVLTFGAGSRLTVL.

J is TRBJ2-1 and V is TRBV6-1, with 7 bases matching TRBD2. This CDR3 region has 14 residues. From germline, CDR1 is MNHNS and CDR2 SASEGT. V was clipped by 5 bases and J by 4 bases; unmatched bases: 5. This CDR3 reads CASSRREAYNEQFF. The CDR3 DNA follows: TGTGCCAGCAGTCGCCGGGAGGCTTACAATGAGCAGTTCTTC.

The CDR3 DNA follows: TGTGCCAGCACCCTCTCAGAGGGACAGGGCTACGAGCAGTACTTC. This sequence encodes CASTLSEGQGYEQYF. The rearrangement uses TRBV28 and TRBJ2-7; 9 nucleotides match TRBD1. The V and J ends lost 7 bases and 3 bases, in that order; junction bases with no gene match: 10. This CDR3 contains 15 residues. Germline V gene sequence: CDR1 MDHEN, CDR2 SYDVKM.